This TCR beta chain was documented in a study of T-cell reconstitution after alpha-beta-depleted transplantation in children. Study-level results: Reportedly, only several hundred clones from non-depleted graft cells drove alpha-beta T-cell counts at about two months. T-cell counts and diversity at one year post-transplant came mainly from newly produced T cells.

The CDR3 contains 15 residues. The germline CDR1 and CDR2 sequences are SGHRS and YFSETQ. The V segment lost 2 bases and the J segment 2 bases; nucleotides outside the gene matches: 5. This clonotype showed up just a few times. Its antigen is still unknown. Preparation of the TCRbeta library involved a method that used unique molecular identifiers. TCRdb processed the PCR reads anew with MiXCR; each CDR3 protein has one entry. The table shows hundreds of thousands of distinct CDR3 sequences, with roughly 16% occurring only once. The specimen was PBMCs, mostly from graft donor cells, collected 360 days after TCRalphabeta/CD19-depleted stem cell transplant. This TCR was sampled from a boy under two years old who had a stem cell transplant for Wiskott-Aldrich syndrome, so the T cells may come from the graft donor. The V gene is TRBV5-1, the J gene TRBJ1-1; TRBD1 agrees at 8 bases. CDR3 in amino acids: CASSFRQGLNTEAFF. Written as DNA, the CDR3 is TGCGCCAGCAGCTTTAGACAGGGGCTCAACACTGAAGCTTTCTTT.